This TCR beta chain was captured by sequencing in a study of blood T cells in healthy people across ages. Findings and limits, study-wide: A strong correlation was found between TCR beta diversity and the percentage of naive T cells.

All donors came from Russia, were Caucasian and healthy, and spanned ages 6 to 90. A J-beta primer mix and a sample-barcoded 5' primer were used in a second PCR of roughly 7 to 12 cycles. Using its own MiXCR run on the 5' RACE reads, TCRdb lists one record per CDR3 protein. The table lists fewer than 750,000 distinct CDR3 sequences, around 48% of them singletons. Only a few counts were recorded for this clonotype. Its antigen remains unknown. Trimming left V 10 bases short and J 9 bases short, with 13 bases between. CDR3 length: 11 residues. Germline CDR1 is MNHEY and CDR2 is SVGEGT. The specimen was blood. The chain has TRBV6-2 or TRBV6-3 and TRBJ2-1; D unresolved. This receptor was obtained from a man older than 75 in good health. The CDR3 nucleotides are TGTGCCACCCAGGACCTGGTTGAGCAGTTCTTC. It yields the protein CATQDLVEQFF.